A single sample gave rise to the 6 T cell receptor beta chains below, sequenced in a study of neurological immune-mediated disorders. TCRdb passed the 5' RACE reads through MiXCR, listing each CDR3 protein once. The sample lists some 16,000 distinct CDR3 sequences; roughly 9% were seen once. What was sequenced was CD8+ T cells from blood. Every receptor here comes from a man aged 45-65 years in good health.

This clonotype was seen ten or more times. The chain is built from TRBV4-3 and TRBJ1-1; D is ambiguous. The germline gives CDR1 LGHNA, CDR2 YSLEER. This CDR3 contains 17 residues. With 0 bases removed from V and 1 base from J, the gap between germline ends came to 15 bases. The chain's CDR3 is CASSQDPAGTANTEAFF. The CDR3 DNA is TGCGCCAGCAGCCAAGATCCGGCGGGAACTGCGAACACTGAAGCTTTCTTT.

This clonotype was recorded at least ten times. The chain carries TRBV9 and TRBJ2-3; D is possibly TRBD2 (6 bases). This CDR3 has 16 amino acids. The germline V gene encodes CDR1 SGDLS and CDR2 YYNGEE. Trimming removed 2 bases at V and 9 bases at J, with 22 bases between. Here the CDR3 reads CASSVVAGQEVETQYF. The CDR3 DNA reads TGTGCCAGCAGCGTGGTCGCGGGGCAGGAGGTGGAAACGCAGTATTTT.

In this sample, this clonotype is medium-sized (0.01 to 0.1%). The chain uses TRBV20-1 and TRBJ2-3; 8 nucleotides match TRBD2. CDR1 and CDR2 from the germline V gene are DFQATT and SNEGSKA (reference sequence). The CDR3 extends over 16 amino acids. V lost 5 bases and J lost 4; bases outside the gene matches: 14. The CDR3 region has the DNA TGCAGTGCTTACTCCGAAAACAGCGGGAGTGCAGATACGCAGTATTTT. It encodes CSAYSENSGSADTQYF.

This clonotype was seen many times. The J gene is TRBJ2-7, the V gene TRBV4-3; the D gene is possibly TRBD2 (6 bases). Trimming pared 1 base from V and 0 bases from J, leaving 10 bases between. The germline CDR1 and CDR2 sequences are LGHNA and YSLEER. The CDR3 extends over 15 amino acids. In nucleotides, the CDR3 is TGCGCCAGCAGCCAAGGGAGCGGGTTCTCCTACGAGCAGTACTTC. It is translated as CASSQGSGFSYEQYF.

This clonotype was seen repeatedly, ten times or more. The rearrangement joins TRBV12-3 or TRBV12-4 to TRBJ2-3; 7 bases are a match to TRBD2. Trimming at V came to 5 bases and at J to 6 bases, leaving 11 bases not matched to a gene. This CDR3 has 15 residues. The CDR3 nucleotides read TGTGCCAGCAGTCCTCGGGGGGTCGGGGGGGATACGCAGTATTTT. Its protein is CASSPRGVGGDTQYF.

This clonotype was observed at least ten times. The J gene is TRBJ2-2, the V gene TRBV20-1, with 9 nucleotides matching TRBD2. After removal of 0 bases from V and 7 bases from J, the junction contained 9 bases not matched to a gene. The CDR3 runs to 16 residues. CDR1 is DFQATT and CDR2 is SNEGSKA in the germline V gene (reference sequence). The CDR3 DNA reads as TGCAGTGCTAGAGATAGGGGGCGGGAGGGCCTCGGGGAGCTGTTTTTT. The encoded protein is CSARDRGREGLGELFF.